This T cell receptor (beta chain) was identified during a study of blood T cell repertoires in COVID-19. Overall study context: The origin of the acute and convalescent COVID-19 samples was the United States, Italy and Spain. T cells, B-cell-depleted T cells, or PBMCs supplied cDNA or gDNA.

Germline loops: CDR1 SGDLS, CDR2 YYNGEE. The CDR3 has 16 amino acids. The germline V and J ends were trimmed by 3 bases and 2 bases, with 15 bases remaining between them. Under the authors' procedure: Estimates of nucleated cell counts were drawn from the amplification of reference gene primers. Libraries were prepared by immunoSEQ multiplex PCR; TCRdb keeps only in-frame clonotypes and omits some of them. V, J and clone size reflect that table, while D and trimming were determined from the DNA. The sample has fewer than 300,000 clones, about 89% seen once; the top ten hold around 0.8%. The genes are TRBV9 and TRBJ2-1; D is unclear. This sequence originates from a man under 40 with acute or convalescent COVID-19. The sample consisted of peripheral blood. Written as DNA, the CDR3 is TGTGCCAGCAGCGCGAGAATAGGAGTCACCTACAATGAGCAGTTCTTC. It yields the protein CASSARIGVTYNEQFF.